This entry features one T cell receptor beta chain sequence. Authors' methods: From reference gene primer amplification, estimates of nucleated cell counts were derived. The protocol was immunoSEQ multiplex PCR, while the TCRdb copy is restricted to in-frame clones and leaves out a portion. That table furnishes V, J and clone size, whereas the DNA furnished D and trimming. The repertoire holds about 99,000 clones, roughly 89% seen once, with around 5.5% in the top ten. These data come from a study of blood T cell repertoires in COVID-19. Overall study context: Sites across the United States, Italy and Spain contributed samples from acute and convalescent COVID-19. PBMCs, B-cell-depleted T cells, or T cells provided the cDNA or gDNA that made up the material.

The CDR3 extends over 14 amino acids. Trimming cost V 1 base and J 4 bases, with 8 bases left between them. Germline CDR1 reads LGHDT; CDR2 reads YNNKEL (reference sequence). The chain employs TRBV3-1 (or the pseudogene TRBV3-2) and TRBJ2-4; possibly TRBD2 for D (6 bases). The clonotype comes from a human donor in a cohort sampled during active COVID-19. The sample consisted of peripheral blood. The CDR3 sequence is CASSQVGRKNIQYF. As DNA, the CDR3 is TGTGCCAGCAGCCAAGTGGGGAGGAAAAACATTCAGTACTTC.